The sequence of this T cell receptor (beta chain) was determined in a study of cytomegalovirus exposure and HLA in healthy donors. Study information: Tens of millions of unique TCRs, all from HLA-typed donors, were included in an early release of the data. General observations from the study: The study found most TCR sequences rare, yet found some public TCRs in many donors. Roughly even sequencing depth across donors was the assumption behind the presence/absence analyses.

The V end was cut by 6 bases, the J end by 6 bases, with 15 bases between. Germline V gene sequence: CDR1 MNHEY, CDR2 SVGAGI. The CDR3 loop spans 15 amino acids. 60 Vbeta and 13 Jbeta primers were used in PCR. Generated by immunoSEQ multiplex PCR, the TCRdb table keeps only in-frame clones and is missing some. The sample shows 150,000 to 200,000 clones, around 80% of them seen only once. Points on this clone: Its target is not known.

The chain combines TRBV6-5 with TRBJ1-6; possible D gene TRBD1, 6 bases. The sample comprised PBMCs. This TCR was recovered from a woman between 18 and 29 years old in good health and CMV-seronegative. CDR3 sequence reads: CASSYTGNTNSPLHF. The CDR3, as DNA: TGTGCCAGCAGCTACACAGGGAATACTAATTCACCCCTCCACTTT.